This T cell receptor (beta chain) was identified during a study of CD8+CD57+ T cells in acquired aplastic anemia (dated by TCRdb to the late 2010s). For context, the study as a whole: Extracted DNA from sorted CD4+ and CD8+ cells averaged around 3.3 ug, ranging from roughly 0.17 to 30 ug. CD8+CD57+ expansion was defined as frequency above the mean frequency observed in healthy subjects. The paper's findings and limits, for the study overall: No significant difference in CD8+ Simpson's diversity was found between patients and healthy controls (P=0.060). Although roughly 30 CD8+ CDR3 sequences were shared by patients and controls, these sequences appeared highly expressed in patients and within the immunodominant clones of patients.

Profiling of TCR beta VDJ combinations and CDR3 sequences used genomic DNA as the template. TCR repertoire sequencing was run on an Illumina HiSeq 2000. The published analysis was carried out like this. Repertoires were assessed using TRBV/TRBJ rearrangement plots, CDR3 size and DJ length profiles, and Simpson's diversity index. Whichever DNA sequence was most abundant in the deep sequencing data was defined as the immunodominant clone. CDR3 amino acid sequences were checked for sharing across subjects and were also compared against the VDJdb database and published repertoires. In TCRdb, the public reads were trimmed at Q25 with fastp and aligned with MiXCR, with productive beta chains retained. Each CDR3 protein appears once, grouped with its most common genes and DNA. TCRdb's processing, not the authors' own work, is the source of the V and J calls. The table for this sample lists under 200,000 distinct CDR3 sequences; 45% to 50% of them were counted only once. Under 35% of the sample is held by the ten biggest clonotypes.

This clonotype was observed at least ten times. Its antigen has not been determined. Base qualities were left out, and no much larger clone turns up one base away. Expansion of CD8+CD57+ cells had been shown by flow cytometry in the patients chosen for sequencing. Severe acquired aplastic anemia was diagnosed in all patients according to International Study of Aplastic Anemia and Agranulocytosis and Camitta criteria. No patient had received any therapy when blood was sampled. The study deep-sequenced TCR repertoires of sorted CD4+ and CD8+ blood T cells from severe aplastic anemia patients and healthy subjects. Patients were enrolled in the USA under clinicaltrials.gov protocols 00001620, 01623167, 00001397, 00071045, 00081523 and 00961064. Ficoll-Paque density gradient centrifugation was used to isolate peripheral blood mononuclear cells. CD4+ and CD8+ T cells were sorted by FACS or magnetic beads before DNA extraction.

The germline V gene supplies CDR1 SGDLS and CDR2 YYNGEE. Spanning cysteine to phenylalanine, the CDR3 consists of 15 amino acids. Only the CDR3 part of the read is kept: 45 bases, read in frame from the first base. The germline V and J ends show losses of 0 bases and 15 bases respectively, and no gene match explains 11 bases of the junction. Sequenced input: sorted CD4+, CD8+, or CD8+CD57+ T cells (not recorded which) from PBMCs. This chain joins TRBV9 to TRBJ2-1; 11 central nucleotides agree with TRBD2. The receptor was derived from a human donor with aplastic anemia. Here the CDR3 is given as CASSVVDSGRAGTFF. DNA sequence: TGTGCCAGCAGCGTAGTCGATAGCGGGAGGGCCGGGACGTTCTTC.